This T cell receptor beta chain was identified during a study of control samples from healthy donors and cancer patients. Only in-frame clones appear in the TCRdb table, and some are missing; sequencing was by immunoSEQ multiplex PCR. In the table there are some 120,000 clones, around 90% of which are singletons. Trimming shortened V by 3 bases and J by 3 bases, and 12 bases separated the two germline ends. The CDR3 covers 14 residues. Germline V gives CDR1 DFQATT, CDR2 SNEGSKA (reference sequence). This chain uses TRBV20-1 with TRBJ1-5; D is uncertain. This sequence was found in a young man in good health. The sequenced material came from blood. In DNA form, the CDR3 reads TGCAGTGCTAGTTCCGGGAGTATCAATCAGCCCCAGCATTTT. Translation gives CSASSGSINQPQHF.